Below, one T cell receptor (beta chain) is given with its context. One base away lies a much larger clone, so this may be a sequencing read error. Researchers amplified the TCR beta CDR3 regions from RNA transcripts. Primed by the HTBI set, a first-round RT-PCR was run on the TCR CDR3. TCRdb processed the multiplex PCR reads anew with MiXCR; each CDR3 protein has one entry. The sample carries more than 500,000 distinct CDR3 sequences, about 15% recorded once. The sample originates from a study of T cells in Graves' hyperthyroidism and ophthalmopathy. Study-level background: Staff took peripheral blood when the initial diagnosis was made, before any treatment began.

Disease lasting under 3 months, a NOSPECS grade of at least 4, and a Clinical Activity Score of at least 3 were features of the ophthalmopathy patients. Isolation of PBMCs was performed on around 9.7 ml fresh peripheral blood. Germline CDR1 LGHDT, CDR2 YNNKEL (reference sequence). There are 16 residues in the CDR3. Between the trimmed V and J ends, which lost 2 bases and 4 bases, there was a span of 14 bases. This clonotype originated in a woman aged 25 to 45 with Graves' ophthalmopathy. The sequenced sample was blood. V and J are TRBV3-1 and TRBJ2-2; D gene uncertain. The CDR3 region has the DNA TGTGCCAGCAGCCAACTCTTCGGCCAAGGCACCGGGGAGCTGTTTTTT. Protein: CASSQLFGQGTGELFF.